This entry describes one T cell receptor (beta chain). Per the germline V gene, CDR1 is SGHRS and CDR2 is YFSETQ. After removal of 2 bases from V and 0 bases from J, the junction contained 2 bases not matched to a gene. The CDR3 contains 14 residues. The data derive from a study of blood T cell repertoires in COVID-19. Sequencing used immunoSEQ multiplex PCR; TCRdb keeps in-frame clones, though not all of them. The repertoire has 100,000 or so clones, over 75% of them found once; the top ten carry around an eighth. The sample taken for sequencing was peripheral blood. The TCR sequence derives from a human donor in a cohort sampled during active COVID-19. The chain carries TRBV5-1 and TRBJ2-7, with TRBD1 matching 7 bases. Here the CDR3 reads CASSLTGVSYEQYF. The CDR3 DNA sequence: TGCGCCAGCAGCTTAACAGGGGTCTCCTACGAGCAGTACTTC. Full variable domain (remainder filled in from reference TRBV5-1 and TRBJ2-7): KAGVTQTPRYLIKTRGQQVTLSCSPISGHRSVSWYQQTPGQGLQFLFEYFSETQRNKGNFPGRFSGRQFSNSRSEMNVSTLELGDSALYLCASSLTGVSYEQYFGPGTRLTVT.